The 26 T cell receptor beta chains listed next were all sequenced from one sample in a study of T cell repertoires in aging, cancer and after chemotherapy. A mixed TRB-A/B primer pool amplified rearranged TRB by multiplex touch-down PCR. MiXCR was run by TCRdb on the multiplex PCR reads, yielding one entry per CDR3 protein. The sample has about 5,600 distinct CDR3 sequences, 38% seen once. Amplification of TCR beta used genomic DNA extracted from peripheral blood. The source material was blood. These receptors were collected from a human donor with a blood cancer.

The chain is built from TRBV27 and TRBJ1-2, with 9 nucleotides matching TRBD1. Looked up from germline, CDR1 is MNHEY and CDR2 is SMNVEV (reference sequence). The CDR3 runs to 15 residues. V was pared by 4 bases and J by 3 bases, with 6 bases of the junction left unmatched. CDR3 amino acids: CASSWLGQGHYGYTF. CDR3 in DNA: TGTGCCAGCAGTTGGTTGGGACAGGGACACTATGGCTACACCTTC.

By sample share, this clonotype is large (0.1 to 1%). In DNA, the CDR3 is TGCAGCGTGATATCAGGCGCAGGGAATGAGCAGTTCTTC. Its protein is CSVISGAGNEQFF. The rearrangement links TRBV29-1 to TRBJ2-1; possible D gene TRBD1, 5 bases. Germline V lookup: CDR1 SQVTM, CDR2 ANQGSEA. Deletions cut 6 bases from V and 7 bases from J, with 16 bases between. The CDR3 is 13 residues long.

As DNA, the CDR3 is TGTGCCAGTAGTATAAAGACTAGCGGAGCCTCCTACAATGAGCAGTTCTTC. Amino acids: CASSIKTSGASYNEQFF. This chain uses TRBV19 with TRBJ2-1, with 9 nucleotides matching TRBD2. This CDR3 is built from 17 residues. From germline, CDR1 is LNHDA and CDR2 SQIVND (reference sequence). Trimming cost V 2 bases and J 0 bases; bases outside gene matches: 5.

The gene calls are TRBV12-3 or TRBV12-4 and TRBJ2-1; TRBD2 is a possible D gene (6 bases). Trimming removed 7 bases at V and 8 bases at J, with 18 bases between. The CDR3 has 14 amino acids. The CDR3, as DNA: TGTGCCAGCACTCCAGATGCGGGACGCGATGAGCAGTTCTTC. Amino acids: CASTPDAGRDEQFF.

On this clonotype itself: A much larger clone lies one base from this, so it may be a read error. This chain uses TRBV27 with TRBJ2-2, with 8 bases lining up with TRBD2. The V gene's germline CDR1 is MNHEY and CDR2 SMNVEV (reference sequence). The CDR3 has 17 residues. The CDR3 loop reads CASSLSIGRALGGEQFF. As DNA, the CDR3 is TGTGCCAGCAGTTTATCAATCGGGAGGGCCCTCGGCGGGGAGCAGTTTTTT.

The chain combines TRBV28 with TRBJ1-1; 7 nucleotides agree with TRBD1. There are 17 residues in the CDR3. The V and J ends lost 6 bases and 8 bases, in that order; junction bases with no gene match: 21. Germline V gene lookup returns CDR1 MDHEN and CDR2 SYDVKM. The CDR3: CASRTLSRTGTTGEAFF. For the CDR3, the DNA is TGTGCCAGCAGAACCCTAAGCCGGACAGGCACGACCGGGGAAGCTTTCTTT. The whole variable domain, remainder taken from reference TRBV28 and TRBJ1-1, is DVKVTQSSRYLVKRTGEKVFLECVQDMDHENMFWYRQDPGLGLRLIYFSYDVKMKEKGDIPEGYSVSREKKERFSLILESASTNQTSMYLCASRTLSRTGTTGEAFFGQGTRLTVV.

The chain combines TRBV5-6 with TRBJ2-1, with 12 bases matching TRBD2. V dropped 0 bases and J dropped 9; count of bases not matched to a gene: 7. The CDR3 totals 16 residues. Germline CDR1 reads SGHDT; CDR2 reads YYEEEE. This chain's CDR3 is CASSLGLAGVSGEQFF. The CDR3 nucleotides read TGTGCCAGCAGCTTGGGACTAGCGGGAGTTAGTGGTGAGCAGTTCTTC.

This clonotype was recorded only once. This rearrangement joins TRBV20-1 to TRBJ2-3; D possibly uses TRBD1 or TRBD2 (5 bases each). V lost 5 bases and J lost 4, with 13 bases in between. The CDR3 is made up of 13 amino acids. Per germline, CDR1 DFQATT and CDR2 SNEGSKA (reference sequence). The CDR3 sequence: CSASRDGADTQYF. The CDR3 region has the DNA TGCAGTGCTTCACGGGACGGGGCAGATACGCAGTATTTT.

This clonotype was counted only a few times. The rearrangement uses TRBV6-1 and TRBJ2-5, with D perhaps TRBD1 (6 bases). Trimming took off 7 bases at V and 2 bases at J, with 20 bases between the two ends. From germline, CDR1 is MNHNS and CDR2 SASEGT. CDR3 length equals 16 residues. The DNA of the CDR3 is TGTGCCAGCATAATCGAGCCGACAGGACCTCAAGAGACCCAGTACTTC. It is translated as CASIIEPTGPQETQYF.

CDR3 residues: CSARLAGTTDTQYF. CDR3 in DNA: TGCAGTGCCCGACTAGCGGGAACCACAGATACGCAGTATTTT. The rearrangement links TRBV20-1 to TRBJ2-3; 11 bases agree with TRBD2. The CDR3 runs 14 residues. In germline, CDR1 is DFQATT, CDR2 SNEGSKA (reference sequence). The V gene end was trimmed by 6 bases and the J gene end by 2 bases; junction bases not matched to a gene: 4.

Comments on this clonotype: This may be a read error: a much more frequent sequence differs by one nucleotide. The chain joins TRBV7-9 to TRBJ2-7; D may be TRBD1 or TRBD2 (5 bases each). V lost 7 bases to trimming and J lost 7 bases, with 23 bases between them. The CDR3 runs to 15 residues. Germline CDR1 and CDR2: SEHNR and FQNEAQ (reference sequence). CDR3 nucleotides: TGTGCCAGCAACGGCCGGGACGGACTCATGGGGGAGCAGTACTTC. Translated: CASNGRDGLMGEQYF.

Note on this clonotype: The junction departs from the called germline gene at one end, perhaps through a read error. The V and J genes are TRBV11-1 and TRBJ2-2, with D possibly TRBD2 on 5 matching bases. CDR1 is SGHAT, CDR2 FQDESV, per germline (reference sequence). The CDR3 is made up of 14 amino acids. The CDR3 loop is CASSLVGDTGELFF. The CDR3 region has the DNA TGTGCCAGCAGTTTAGTCGGGGACACCGGGGAGCTGTTTTTT.

J is TRBJ2-1 and V is TRBV12-3 or TRBV12-4; 11 bases are a match to TRBD2. The CDR3 spans 13 residues. The J segment lost 9 bases and the V segment lost 4 bases, leaving 2 bases of the junction unmatched. CDR3 region: CASSSTSGTEQFF. The CDR3 DNA is TGTGCCAGCAGTTCGACTAGCGGGACTGAGCAGTTCTTC.

V usage is TRBV20-1 and J usage is TRBJ1-6; 7 bases fit TRBD1. Trimming removed 5 bases from V and 5 bases from J; junction bases left unmatched: 9. Germline-derived CDR1 and CDR2 are DFQATT and SNEGSKA (reference sequence). The CDR3 totals 15 residues. CDR3 amino acids: CSAPQGNNNNSPLHF. CDR3 bases: TGCAGTGCTCCACAGGGGAACAATAATAATTCACCCCTCCACTTT.

By proportion, this clonotype is medium-sized. V usage is TRBV12-3 or TRBV12-4 and J usage is TRBJ2-1; D remains ambiguous. The V and J ends lost 8 bases and 3 bases respectively, with 11 bases between them. The CDR3 has 13 residues. The CDR3 protein is CASVWGGYNEQFF. In nucleotides, the CDR3 is TGTGCCAGCGTATGGGGTGGCTACAATGAGCAGTTCTTC.

This clonotype was detected a few times. The V and J genes are TRBV5-4 and TRBJ1-2; 10 bases match TRBD1. The germline gives CDR1 SGHNT, CDR2 YYREEE (reference sequence). J lost 2 bases, V lost 6 bases, and 4 bases had no gene match. This CDR3 is 14 amino acids long. The CDR3 sequence is CASTRTGGNYGYTF. The CDR3 coding sequence is TGTGCCAGCACGAGGACAGGGGGGAACTATGGCTACACCTTC.

The chain joins TRBV18 to TRBJ1-1; no clear D gene. CDR1 and CDR2 from the germline V gene are KGHSH and LQKENI. V lost 5 bases, J lost 7 bases, and 8 bases lay in between. The CDR3 has 11 amino acids. The CDR3 loop is CASSVQNEAFF. CDR3 in DNA: TGTGCCAGCTCAGTGCAGAATGAAGCTTTCTTT.

The chain carries TRBV5-4 and TRBJ2-1; D unclear. CDR1 and CDR2 from the germline V gene are SGHNT and YYREEE (reference sequence). Trimming took off 5 bases at V and 8 bases at J, with 17 bases between the two ends. The CDR3 spans 14 residues. CDR3 protein: CASRPVVGLDEQFF. The CDR3 DNA follows: TGTGCCAGCAGACCAGTAGTGGGCCTGGATGAGCAGTTCTTC.

This sequence joins TRBV10-3 and TRBJ2-7; D is undetermined. The germline V gene has CDR1 ENHRY and CDR2 SYGVKD. V was trimmed by 0 bases and J by 0 bases, leaving 12 bases between them. There are 16 residues in the CDR3. The CDR3 DNA sequence: TGTGCCATCAGTGAGTCTTATAGGGCCTCCTCCTACGAGCAGTACTTC. Translation gives CAISESYRASSYEQYF.

This clonotype came up a few times. V is TRBV29-1 and J is TRBJ1-2, with TRBD1 matching over 9 bases. After removal of 7 bases from V and 7 bases from J, the junction contained 13 bases not matched to a gene. From germline, CDR1 is SQVTM and CDR2 ANQGSEA. CDR3 length equals 14 residues. The CDR3 nucleotides read TGCAGCGGGTGGGGGGGGACAGGGATTCCTGGCTACACCTTC. Protein sequence: CSGWGGTGIPGYTF.

About this clonotype itself: One end of the junction does not line up with germline, which may come from a read error. This chain uses TRBV30 with TRBJ2-1; possible D gene TRBD1, 6 bases. Germline CDR1 reads GTSNPN; CDR2 reads SVGIG (reference sequence). The CDR3 loop spans 13 amino acids. The CDR3 DNA follows: TGCGGTGGGAGTCAGGGGTATCGGAATGAGCAGTTCTTC. It encodes CGGSQGYRNEQFF.

This chain joins TRBV18 and TRBJ2-3; 11 bases are a match to TRBD2. V lost 3 bases, J lost 4 bases, and 15 bases stayed unmatched. Germline V gene data show CDR1 as KGHSH and CDR2 as LQKENI. The CDR3 extends over 19 amino acids. The CDR3 DNA reads as TGTGCCAGCTCACCCCAACGCCGAACTAGCGGGAGTTTTTCAGATACGCAGTATTTT. It is translated as CASSPQRRTSGSFSDTQYF.

This clonotype showed up just a few times. This chain joins TRBV6-1 and TRBJ2-3, with 9 bases that match TRBD1. This CDR3 comprises 17 residues. CDR1 MNHNS and CDR2 SASEGT come from the germline V gene. Losses at the gene ends were 2 bases for V and 5 bases for J; bases not matched to a gene: 11. The CDR3 protein is CASSEIGGQGMVDTQYF. The CDR3 nucleotides read TGTGCCAGCAGTGAAATAGGTGGACAGGGGATGGTAGATACGCAGTATTTT.

This clonotype was seen only a few times. The chain recombines TRBV19 with TRBJ2-1, with a weak D call TRBD2 (5 bases). The germline V gene has CDR1 LNHDA and CDR2 SQIVND (reference sequence). Between the trimmed V and J ends, which lost 5 bases and 9 bases, there was a span of 17 bases. This CDR3 spans 14 amino acids. CDR3 region: CASSLPLARGEQFF. The CDR3 DNA follows: TGTGCCAGTAGTTTGCCCCTTGCCCGGGGTGAGCAGTTCTTC.

In this sample, this clonotype turned up a few times. The chain links TRBV20-1 to TRBJ2-3; a weak D match, TRBD2 (6 bases). This CDR3 comprises 14 residues. Germline lookup yields CDR1 DFQATT and CDR2 SNEGSKA (reference sequence). V was trimmed by 4 bases and J by 3 bases, leaving 14 bases between them. The DNA of the CDR3 is TGCAGTGCTATCCCCGGGAGAGGTACAGATACGCAGTATTTT. Protein sequence: CSAIPGRGTDTQYF.

This clonotype turned up a few times. The chain has TRBV11-2 and TRBJ2-1, with 7 nucleotides matching TRBD2. In germline, CDR1 is SGHAT, CDR2 FQNNGV. The CDR3 covers 11 residues. Trimming cost V 7 bases and J 12 bases; bases outside gene matches: 6. Here the CDR3 reads CASTVGGGQFF. The CDR3 nucleotides read TGTGCCAGCACTGTGGGCGGGGGGCAGTTCTTC.